The 22 T cell receptor beta chains below all came from one sample that was sequenced in a study of cytomegalovirus exposure and HLA in healthy donors. Both 60 Vbeta primers and 13 Jbeta primers went into the PCR. Profiling relied on immunoSEQ multiplex PCR, and the TCRdb table lists in-frame clones only, not all of them. The table shows hundreds of thousands of clones, with approximately 90% occurring only once. What was sequenced was PBMCs. The receptors shown here come from a young woman in good health and CMV-seronegative.

This sequence joins TRBV5-1 and TRBJ2-3; D uncertain. The CDR3 is 13 residues long. V was cut by 1 base and J by 1 base, with 4 bases left in between. Per the germline V gene, CDR1 is SGHRS and CDR2 is YFSETQ. The CDR3 DNA reads as TGCGCCAGCAGCTTGCAGGGCACAGATACGCAGTATTTT. Amino acids: CASSLQGTDTQYF.

V gene TRBV6-5 combines with J gene TRBJ2-5; D gene uncertain. The end of the DNA aligns better with TRBJ2-7, so the J call may be wrong. This CDR3 is built from 16 residues. Germline assignment: CDR1 MNHEY and CDR2 SVGAGI. The CDR3 protein is CASSYSTKSQFYEQYF. The CDR3, as DNA: TGTGCCAGCAGTTACTCGACAAAGTCACAGTTCTACGAGCAGTACTTC.

The chain is built from TRBV7-9 and TRBJ1-1; D is unclear. Germline lookup yields CDR1 SEHNR and CDR2 FQNEAQ (reference sequence). This CDR3 has 14 residues. V dropped 2 bases and J dropped 4 bases, with 11 bases sitting between them. The CDR3 loop reads CASSLSSAGTEAFF. CDR3 in DNA: TGTGCCAGCAGCTTATCTTCTGCGGGCACTGAAGCTTTCTTT.

This rearrangement joins TRBV21-1 to TRBJ2-5; TRBD1, the table's D call, lacks a check against the DNA. TRBV21-1 is noted as a pseudogene. The CDR3 has 16 amino acids. CDR3 protein: CASSKEAGGVQETQYF. CDR3 bases: TGTGCCAGCAGCAAAGAGGCAGGGGGCGTCCAAGAGACCCAGTACTTC.

This clone was observed a handful of times. V usage is TRBV7-6 and J usage is TRBJ2-2; tentative D call: TRBD2 (7 bases). Trimming took off 2 bases at V and 4 bases at J, with 14 bases between the two ends. The CDR3 consists of 16 residues. Germline V gene lookup returns CDR1 SGHVS and CDR2 FNYEAQ. In nucleotides, the CDR3 is TGTGCCAGCAGCTTACTGGGGGGGCGCGGCACCGGGGAGCTGTTTTTT. It translates to CASSLLGGRGTGELFF.

This chain uses TRBV11-2 with TRBJ2-1; 11 bases agree with TRBD2. J was trimmed by 7 bases and V by 4 bases; bases with no gene match: 9. Germline lookup yields CDR1 SGHAT and CDR2 FQNNGV. The CDR3 totals 16 residues. CDR3 coding DNA: TGTGCCAGCAGCTGGAGCCCGGGACTAGCGGATAATGAGCAGTTCTTC. It translates to CASSWSPGLADNEQFF.

The J gene is TRBJ2-7, the V gene TRBV6-1, with a weak D call TRBD1 (6 bases). CDR3 size: 14 residues. V was trimmed by 3 bases and J by 0 bases, leaving 9 bases between them. Germline CDR1 reads MNHNS; CDR2 reads SASEGT. The CDR3 DNA reads as TGTGCCAGCAGTGACCGGGACACCTCCTACGAGCAGTACTTC. Translation gives CASSDRDTSYEQYF.

This chain joins TRBV14 and TRBJ1-5; 8 nucleotides align to TRBD1. V dropped 1 base and J dropped 4; count of bases not matched to a gene: 18. Germline loops: CDR1 SGHDN, CDR2 FVKESK. There are 20 residues in the CDR3. CDR3 bases: TGTGCCAGCAGCCAAGCTTCCCCTCCGACAGGGGCCCTTGGAAATCAGCCCCAGCATTTT. Its protein is CASSQASPPTGALGNQPQHF. Drawing the rest from reference TRBV14 and TRBJ1-5, the complete variable domain is EAGVTQFPSHSVIEKGQTVTLRCDPISGHDNLYWYRRVMGKEIKFLLHFVKESKQDESGMPNNRFLAERTGGTYSTLKVQPAELEDSGVYFCASSQASPPTGALGNQPQHFGDGTRLSIL.

The CDR3 nucleotides are TGCGCCAGCAGCGCTAGCGTATACACAGATACGCAGTATTTT. Translation: CASSASVYTDTQYF. This chain links TRBV5-1 with TRBJ2-3; D is perhaps TRBD2 (6 bases). CDR3 length: 14 residues. Germline CDR1 is SGHRS and CDR2 is YFSETQ. Trimming stripped 4 bases from V and 2 bases from J, with 11 bases between.

V gene TRBV6-5 combines with J gene TRBJ2-7; maybe TRBD1 (6 bases). The CDR3 covers 14 residues. V lost 6 bases and J 1 base, leaving 13 bases between the germline ends. Germline CDR1 MNHEY, CDR2 SVGAGI. CDR3 sequence reads: CASSSGTTSYEQYF. The CDR3 region has the DNA TGTGCCAGCAGCTCCGGGACAACTTCCTACGAGCAGTACTTC.

This chain uses TRBV21-1 with TRBJ2-7; no check of the table's D call, TRBD2, against the DNA was made. TRBV21-1 is shown as a pseudogene. This CDR3 has 16 residues. CDR3 sequence: CASSKETSGGPREQYF. As DNA, the CDR3 is TGTGCCAGCAGCAAAGAAACTAGCGGGGGGCCCCGCGAGCAGTACTTC.

This chain joins TRBV5-4 and TRBJ2-1, with 12 bases lining up with TRBD2. The V gene's germline CDR1 is SGHNT and CDR2 YYREEE (reference sequence). The CDR3 loop spans 16 amino acids. V lost 10 bases to trimming and J lost 4 bases; unmatched junction nucleotides: 12. In DNA form, the CDR3 reads TGTGCCGCAACCGGAAGGACTAGCGGGATATACAATGAGCAGTTCTTC. Its translation is CAATGRTSGIYNEQFF.

J is TRBJ2-3 and V is TRBV6-4; 8 positions agree with TRBD2. This CDR3 has 15 amino acids. Germline values: CDR1 MRHNA, CDR2 SNTAGT. With 10 bases clipped from V and 6 bases from J, the junction kept 15 bases outside the gene matches. CDR3 nucleotide sequence: TGTGCCACACACCCGGGGGCGGGAGGACTTGATACGCAGTATTTT. Translated: CATHPGAGGLDTQYF.

The CDR3 DNA reads TGTGCCAGCAGTGAGGACAGGGGAAATGGCAATCAGCCCCAGCATTTT. It yields the protein CASSEDRGNGNQPQHF. The chain combines TRBV2 with TRBJ1-5, with 9 bases that match TRBD1. The CDR3 runs to 16 residues. The V and J ends lost 3 bases and 2 bases, in that order; junction bases with no gene match: 5. Germline CDR1 and CDR2: SNHLY and FYNNEI.

This chain links TRBV5-8 with TRBJ1-5; 8 bases align to TRBD1. The ends lost 2 bases at V and 1 base at J; junction bases unmatched: 5. CDR1 and CDR2 from the germline V gene are SGHTS and YDEGEE. This CDR3 is built from 16 residues. CDR3 DNA sequence: TGTGCCAGCAGCTTAGACAGGGGAGTGAGCAATCAGCCCCAGCATTTT. Translation gives CASSLDRGVSNQPQHF.

V and J are TRBV25-1 and TRBJ1-1, with no clear D. This CDR3 spans 15 amino acids. Trimming shortened V by 5 bases and J by 3 bases, and 16 bases separated the two germline ends. In germline, CDR1 is MGHDK, CDR2 SYGVNS. In DNA, the CDR3 is TGTGCCAGCAGTCTCCGGGGAGTACTGGACACTGAAGCTTTCTTT. This sequence encodes CASSLRGVLDTEAFF.

In its sample, this clone was seen a few times. The J gene is TRBJ1-1, the V gene TRBV7-3, with D perhaps matching TRBD1 (6 bases). Trimming took 4 bases from V and 5 from J, leaving 11 bases between them. This CDR3 region has 13 residues. Germline V gene data show CDR1 as SGHTA and CDR2 as FQGTGA. The CDR3: CASSSQGWTEAFF. DNA of the CDR3: TGTGCCAGCAGCTCCCAGGGGTGGACTGAAGCTTTCTTT.

In its sample, this clone was seen once. The chain recombines TRBV29-1 with TRBJ2-1, with D perhaps matching TRBD1 (5 bases). Germline-derived CDR1 and CDR2 are SQVTM and ANQGSEA. V lost 1 base, J lost 7 bases, and 14 bases lay in between. This CDR3 has 14 amino acids. The CDR3: CSVEGAGKINEQFF. In nucleotides, the CDR3 is TGCAGCGTTGAAGGGGCAGGGAAAATTAATGAGCAGTTCTTC.

V gene TRBV11-2 combines with J gene TRBJ2-2, with 7 bases aligning to TRBD1. The CDR3 loop spans 12 amino acids. Germline-derived CDR1 and CDR2 are SGHAT and FQNNGV. V was pared by 11 bases and J by 4 bases, with 4 bases of the junction left unmatched. The CDR3 coding sequence is TGTGCCGACTGGACAGGCACCGGGGAGCTGTTTTTT. Translated: CADWTGTGELFF.

The V and J genes are TRBV5-1 and TRBJ1-4; D uncertain. V dropped 0 bases and J dropped 8 bases, with 11 bases sitting between them. Germline CDR1 is SGHRS and CDR2 is YFSETQ. The CDR3 runs to 14 residues. CDR3 in amino acids: CASSLGQTREKLFF. CDR3 nucleotide sequence: TGCGCCAGCAGCTTGGGGCAAACCAGGGAAAAACTGTTTTTT.

The chain recombines TRBV15 with TRBJ1-5; D call uncertain. V was clipped by 3 bases and J by 6 bases, with 9 bases between them. Per germline, CDR1 LNHNV and CDR2 YYDKDF (reference sequence). The CDR3 sequence is 13 residues long. CDR3 sequence (DNA): TGTGCCACCAGCAGTGACTTCTTTCAGCCCCAGCATTTT. Translating it yields CATSSDFFQPQHF.

The rearrangement uses TRBV5-1 and TRBJ1-6; 7 nucleotides line up with TRBD1. Trimming removed 5 bases from V and 7 bases from J; junction bases left unmatched: 18. The CDR3 has 18 amino acids. CDR1 and CDR2 from the germline V gene are SGHRS and YFSETQ. The CDR3 reads CASSQDPQGRINNSPLHF. The CDR3, as DNA: TGCGCCAGCAGTCAGGACCCACAGGGGCGGATAAACAATTCACCCCTCCACTTT.